This T cell receptor beta chain stems from a study of blood T cells in healthy people across ages. Findings and limits, study-wide: Possibly, changes in expanded clonotypes were confounded because donor CMV status was unknown. Since the PBMCs were unsorted, naive and antigen-experienced cells could not be conclusively compared. Per million T cells, TCR beta diversity dropped about linearly as age rose.

The CDR3 sequence is 11 residues long. Trimming took 8 bases from V and 9 from J, leaving 11 bases between them. Germline values: CDR1 SEHNR, CDR2 FQNEAQ (reference sequence). PCR was performed a second time for 7 to 11 cycles using a sample-barcoded 5' primer and a J-beta primer mix. MiXCR was run by TCRdb on the 5' RACE reads, yielding one entry per CDR3 protein. Seen here are fewer than 2 million distinct CDR3 sequences, about 39% observed once, and the top ten hold 23%. With regard to this clonotype: Its antigen is not known.

This TCR was sampled from a human donor in good health. The sequencing sample was made of blood. This sequence joins TRBV7-9 and TRBJ2-1; tentative D call: TRBD2 (6 bases). CDR3 in DNA: TGTGCCAGCTCCGGGACTCCTGAGCAGTTCTTC. Its protein product is CASSGTPEQFF.